The T cell receptor (beta chain) under discussion was sequenced for a study of OX40 agonist ivuxolimab in advanced cancers. General study points: It was also the case that some nonresponders had low normalized T-cell clonal expansion.

Profiling relied on immunoSEQ multiplex PCR, and the TCRdb table lists in-frame clones only, not all of them. The sample consists of under 95,000 clones, 87% of them appearing once. Worth noting for this clone: The target antigen is unknown.

There are 13 residues in the CDR3. Germline values: CDR1 SGHAT, CDR2 FQNNGV. The ends were cut back, 0 bases at V and 7 bases at J, with 10 bases in the middle. The clonotype was recovered from an adult with an advanced solid tumor such as melanoma, head and neck, liver or kidney cancer. The J gene is TRBJ2-7, the V gene TRBV11-2; TRBD1 is a possible D gene (5 bases). Material: CD4+ or CD8+ T cells sorted from blood, obtained in a trial of the OX40 agonist ivuxolimab. The CDR3 loop reads CASSLDLAGEQYF. CDR3 DNA sequence: TGTGCCAGCAGCTTAGATCTGGCAGGGGAGCAGTACTTC.